Given below is one TCR beta chain in context. The antigen remains undetermined. This specimen comes from a study of monozygotic twins with inflammatory bowel disease. Study observations and caveats: TCRbeta diversity (inverse Simpson) was lower in IBD patients than in healthy co-twins.

Template switching added UMIs carrying a 6-nucleotide sample barcode. TCRdb re-called the 5' RACE reads and shows each CDR3 protein once, DNA omitted. The sample yields approximately 390,000 distinct CDR3 sequences, of which the top ten take up around 2.5%. Germline CDR1 and CDR2: DFQATT and SNEGSKA (reference sequence). The CDR3 has 14 amino acids. This TCR came from a human donor with ulcerative colitis or Crohn's disease, or a healthy co-twin of an affected twin (not recorded which). This sequence joins TRBV20-1 and TRBJ2-1; the TCRdb call, TRBD1, lacks DNA for checking. The sample comprised blood. Here the CDR3 reads CSARDPPGGYEQFF.